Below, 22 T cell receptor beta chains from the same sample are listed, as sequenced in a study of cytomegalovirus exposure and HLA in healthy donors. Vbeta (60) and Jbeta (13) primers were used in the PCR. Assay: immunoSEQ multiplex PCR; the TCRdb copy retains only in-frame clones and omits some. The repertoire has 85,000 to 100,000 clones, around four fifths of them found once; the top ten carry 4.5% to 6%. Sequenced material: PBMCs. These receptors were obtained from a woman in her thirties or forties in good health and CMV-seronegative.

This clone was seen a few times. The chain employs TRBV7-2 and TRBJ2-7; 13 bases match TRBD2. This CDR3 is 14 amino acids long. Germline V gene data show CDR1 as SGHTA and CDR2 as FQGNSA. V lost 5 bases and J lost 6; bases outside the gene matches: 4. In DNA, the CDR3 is TGTGCCAGCAGCCCAAGGACTAGCGGGGGCGAGCAGTACTTC. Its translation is CASSPRTSGGEQYF. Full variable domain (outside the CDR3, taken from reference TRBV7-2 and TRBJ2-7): GAGVSQSPSNKVTEKGKDVELRCDPISGHTALYWYRQSLGQGLEFLIYFQGNSAPDKSGLPSDRFSAERTGGSVSTLTIQRTQQEDSAVYLCASSPRTSGGEQYFGPGTRLTVT.

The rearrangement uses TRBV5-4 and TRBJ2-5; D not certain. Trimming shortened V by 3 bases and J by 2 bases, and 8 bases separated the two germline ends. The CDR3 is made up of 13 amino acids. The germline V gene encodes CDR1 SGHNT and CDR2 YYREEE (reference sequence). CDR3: CASSSPMQETQYF. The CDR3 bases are TGTGCCAGCAGCTCCCCAATGCAAGAGACCCAGTACTTC.

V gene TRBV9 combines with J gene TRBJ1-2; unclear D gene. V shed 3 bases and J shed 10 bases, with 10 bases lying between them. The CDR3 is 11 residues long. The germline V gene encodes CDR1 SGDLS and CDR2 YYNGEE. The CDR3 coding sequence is TGTGCCAGCAGCGAAGGGCGGGACTACACCTTC. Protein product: CASSEGRDYTF.

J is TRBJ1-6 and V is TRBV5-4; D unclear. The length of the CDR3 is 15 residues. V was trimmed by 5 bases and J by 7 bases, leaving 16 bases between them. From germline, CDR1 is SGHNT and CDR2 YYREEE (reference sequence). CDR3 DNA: TGTGCCAGCAGGTTTATGGGCTCATTGAATTCACCCCTCCACTTT. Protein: CASRFMGSLNSPLHF.

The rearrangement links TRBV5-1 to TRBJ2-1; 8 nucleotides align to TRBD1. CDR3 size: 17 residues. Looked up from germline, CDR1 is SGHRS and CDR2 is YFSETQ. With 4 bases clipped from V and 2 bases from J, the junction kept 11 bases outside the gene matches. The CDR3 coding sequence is TGCGCCAGCAGCACTTGGACAGGGAAGATACCCTACAATGAGCAGTTCTTC. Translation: CASSTWTGKIPYNEQFF.

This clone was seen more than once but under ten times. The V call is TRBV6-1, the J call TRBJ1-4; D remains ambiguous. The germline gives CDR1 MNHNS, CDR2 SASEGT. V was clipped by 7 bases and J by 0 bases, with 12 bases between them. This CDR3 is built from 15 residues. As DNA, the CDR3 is TGTGCCAGCACCAGCACAGCGGCAACTAATGAAAAACTGTTTTTT. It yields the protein CASTSTAATNEKLFF.

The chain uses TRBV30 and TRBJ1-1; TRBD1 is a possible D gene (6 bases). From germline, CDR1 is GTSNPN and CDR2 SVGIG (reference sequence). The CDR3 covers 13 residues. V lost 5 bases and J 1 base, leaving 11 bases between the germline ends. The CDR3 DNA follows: TGTGCCTGGTCTCGGGGACAGAACACTGAAGCTTTCTTT. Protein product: CAWSRGQNTEAFF.

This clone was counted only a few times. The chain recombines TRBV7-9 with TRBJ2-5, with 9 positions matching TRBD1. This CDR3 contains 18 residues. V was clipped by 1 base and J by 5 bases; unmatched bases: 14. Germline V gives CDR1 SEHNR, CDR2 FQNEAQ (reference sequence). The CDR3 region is CASSLGGLAGQGNETQYF. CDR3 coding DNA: TGTGCCAGCAGCTTAGGAGGTTTGGCGGGACAGGGCAACGAGACCCAGTACTTC.

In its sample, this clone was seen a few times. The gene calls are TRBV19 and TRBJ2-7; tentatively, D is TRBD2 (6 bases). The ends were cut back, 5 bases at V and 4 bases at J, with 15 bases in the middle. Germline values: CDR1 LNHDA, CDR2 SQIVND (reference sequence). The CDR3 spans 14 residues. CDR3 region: CASSRGRGRYEQYF. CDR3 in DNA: TGTGCCAGTAGTCGGGGTCGGGGGAGATACGAGCAGTACTTC.

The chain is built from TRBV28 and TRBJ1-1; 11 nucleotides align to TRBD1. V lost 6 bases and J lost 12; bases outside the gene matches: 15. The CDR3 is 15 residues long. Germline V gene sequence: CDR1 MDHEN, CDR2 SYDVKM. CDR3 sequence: CASSSSGQGGRRTFF. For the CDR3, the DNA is TGTGCCAGCAGCTCATCGGGACAGGGGGGTCGTCGGACTTTCTTT. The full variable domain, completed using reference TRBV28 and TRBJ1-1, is DVKVTQSSRYLVKRTGEKVFLECVQDMDHENMFWYRQDPGLGLRLIYFSYDVKMKEKGDIPEGYSVSREKKERFSLILESASTNQTSMYLCASSSSGQGGRRTFFGQGTRLTVV.

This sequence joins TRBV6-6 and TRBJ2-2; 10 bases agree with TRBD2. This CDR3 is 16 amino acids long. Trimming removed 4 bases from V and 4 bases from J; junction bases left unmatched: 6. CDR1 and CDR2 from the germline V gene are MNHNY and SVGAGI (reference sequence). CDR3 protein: CASSSNQRGGTGELFF. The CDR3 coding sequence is TGTGCCAGCAGTTCAAACCAGCGGGGGGGCACCGGGGAGCTGTTTTTT.

The CDR3 loop reads CASSLALGNTGELFF. The CDR3 DNA is TGTGCCAGCAGCTTAGCGCTAGGGAACACCGGGGAGCTGTTTTTT. The chain is built from TRBV7-2 and TRBJ2-2; no firm D call. V was pared by 0 bases and J by 1 base, with 6 bases between. Germline CDR1 is SGHTA and CDR2 is FQGNSA. This CDR3 contains 15 residues.

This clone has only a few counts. CDR3 in amino acids: CASSQGTVSYNEQFF. Written as DNA, the CDR3 is TGCGCCAGCAGCCAAGGGACAGTCTCCTACAATGAGCAGTTCTTC. The chain is built from TRBV4-1 and TRBJ2-1, with a weak D call TRBD1 (6 bases). Germline values: CDR1 MGHRA, CDR2 YSYEKL. This CDR3 comprises 15 residues. V lost 1 base and J lost 0, with 7 bases in between.

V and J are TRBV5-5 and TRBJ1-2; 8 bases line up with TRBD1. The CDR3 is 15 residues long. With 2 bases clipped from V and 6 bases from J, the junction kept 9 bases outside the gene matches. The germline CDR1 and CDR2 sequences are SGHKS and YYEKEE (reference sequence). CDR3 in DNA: TGTGCCAGCAGCTTCAGGGGGGACAGGCCAGATGGCTACACCTTC. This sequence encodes CASSFRGDRPDGYTF.

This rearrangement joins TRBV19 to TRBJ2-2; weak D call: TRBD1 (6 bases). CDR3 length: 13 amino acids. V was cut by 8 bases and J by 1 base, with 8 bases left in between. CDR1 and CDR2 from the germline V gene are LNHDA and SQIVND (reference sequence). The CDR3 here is CASVDRNTGELFF. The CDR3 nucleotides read TGTGCCAGTGTGGACAGGAACACCGGGGAGCTGTTTTTT.

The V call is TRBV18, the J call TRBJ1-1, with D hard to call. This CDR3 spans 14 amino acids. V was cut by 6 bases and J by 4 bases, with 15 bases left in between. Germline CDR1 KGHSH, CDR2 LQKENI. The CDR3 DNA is TGTGCCAGCTCCCCTGTAAGCTCGTTCACTGAAGCTTTCTTT. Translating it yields CASSPVSSFTEAFF.

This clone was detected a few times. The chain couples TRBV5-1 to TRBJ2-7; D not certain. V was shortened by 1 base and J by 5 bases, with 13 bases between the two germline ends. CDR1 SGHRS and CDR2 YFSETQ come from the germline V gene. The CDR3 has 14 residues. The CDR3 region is CASSLPLNEDEQYF. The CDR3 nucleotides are TGCGCCAGCAGCTTGCCCCTAAATGAAGACGAGCAGTACTTC.

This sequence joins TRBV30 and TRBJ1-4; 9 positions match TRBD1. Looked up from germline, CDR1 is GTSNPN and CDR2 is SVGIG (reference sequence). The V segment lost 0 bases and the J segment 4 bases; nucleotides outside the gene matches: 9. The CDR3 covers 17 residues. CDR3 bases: TGTGCCTGGAGTGTTAAGGGACAGGGTTTATTTAATGAAAAACTGTTTTTT. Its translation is CAWSVKGQGLFNEKLFF.

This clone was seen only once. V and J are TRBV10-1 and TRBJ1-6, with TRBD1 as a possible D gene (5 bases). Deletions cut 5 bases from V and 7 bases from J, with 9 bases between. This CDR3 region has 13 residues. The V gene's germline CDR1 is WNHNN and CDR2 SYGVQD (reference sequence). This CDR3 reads CASSQDSNSPLHF. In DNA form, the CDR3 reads TGCGCCAGCAGTCAAGACAGCAATTCACCCCTCCACTTT.

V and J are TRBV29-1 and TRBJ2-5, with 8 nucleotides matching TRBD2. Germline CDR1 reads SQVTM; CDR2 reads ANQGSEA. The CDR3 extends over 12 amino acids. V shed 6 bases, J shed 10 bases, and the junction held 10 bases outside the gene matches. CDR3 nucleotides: TGCAGCGTGGGACTAGTTTCCAGGGACCAGTACTTC. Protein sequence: CSVGLVSRDQYF.

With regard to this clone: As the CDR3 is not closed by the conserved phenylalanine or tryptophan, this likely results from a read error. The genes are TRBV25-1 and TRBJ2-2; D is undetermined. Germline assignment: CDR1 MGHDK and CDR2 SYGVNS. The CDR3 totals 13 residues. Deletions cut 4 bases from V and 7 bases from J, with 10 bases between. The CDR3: CASSGSGFGELFV. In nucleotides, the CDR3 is TGTGCCAGCAGTGGATCAGGTTTCGGGGAGCTGTTTGTT.

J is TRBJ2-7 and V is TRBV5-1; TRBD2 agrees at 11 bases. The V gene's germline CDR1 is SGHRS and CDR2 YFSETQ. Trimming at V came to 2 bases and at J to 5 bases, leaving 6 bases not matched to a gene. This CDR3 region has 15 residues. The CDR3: CASSFLAGGGDEQYF. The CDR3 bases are TGCGCCAGCAGCTTCCTAGCGGGGGGAGGGGACGAGCAGTACTTC.